The clone carrying this TCR beta chain was counted only a few times. As yet, its antigen is unknown. Germline CDR1 and CDR2: SQVTM and ANQGSEA. Trimming took 4 bases from V and 4 from J, leaving 13 bases between them. The CDR3 extends over 13 amino acids. This specimen comes from a study of human T cells and chemical hapten exposure. Overall study context: Scalp application of diphenylcyclopropenone was performed weekly in patients across the entire approximately 23-week study. Diagnoses of alopecia areata, totalis or universalis occurred in mostly female patients.

As to time point: pre-sensitization, week 0. Indicated treatment: therapeutic diphenylcyclopropenone sensitization with weekly scalp DPC. Study results and caveats: Positively correlated with patch test score were the counts of PT1 expanded TCRs.

TCRdb called the RACE reads again in MiXCR, with one record for every CDR3 protein. This sample has more than 150,000 distinct CDR3 sequences, with about 31% found just once. The chain couples TRBV29-1 to TRBJ1-1; a weak D match, TRBD1 (5 bases). The input for sequencing was whole blood, taken in connection with sensitization to the hapten diphenylcyclopropenone (DPC). The origin of this receptor is a young woman with alopecia areata. Some clones in this sample may be carry-over from other donors' samples. CDR3 nucleotide sequence: TGCAGCGTTGTTCCCCCCGGGGCCACTGAAGCTTTCTTT. Protein: CSVVPPGATEAFF.